The 29 T cell receptor beta chains below come from one sample, sequenced in a study of cytomegalovirus exposure and HLA in healthy donors. This PCR relied on a set of 60 Vbeta primers and 13 Jbeta primers. Only in-frame clones appear in the TCRdb table, and some are missing; sequencing was by immunoSEQ multiplex PCR. Of 180,000 or so clones in the sample, roughly 79% are singletons; the top ten hold roughly 4.9%. Sequencing was performed on PBMCs. Receptors were obtained from a woman between 18 and 30 years old in good health and CMV-seropositive.

V and J are TRBV13 and TRBJ1-2; a possible D gene is TRBD1 (5 bases). The CDR3 loop spans 15 amino acids. From germline, CDR1 is PRHDT and CDR2 FYEKMQ (reference sequence). The ends were cut back, 5 bases at V and 6 bases at J, with 19 bases in the middle. CDR3 nucleotides: TGTGCCAGCAGCGCAATTGGGGCCAGAGTGGATGGCTACACCTTC. This gives the protein CASSAIGARVDGYTF.

CDR3 coding DNA: TGTGCCAGCAGCTCAGGGGGCGTTCAAGAGACCCAGTACTTC. Translated, it gives CASSSGGVQETQYF. The chain employs TRBV7-9 and TRBJ2-5; 8 positions match TRBD1. Germline values: CDR1 SEHNR, CDR2 FQNEAQ (reference sequence). The length of the CDR3 is 14 residues. The V gene end was trimmed by 4 bases and the J gene end by 2 bases; junction bases not matched to a gene: 3.

The chain couples TRBV7-9 to TRBJ1-6, with D hard to call. CDR3 size: 15 residues. Per germline, CDR1 SEHNR and CDR2 FQNEAQ (reference sequence). The V and J ends lost 5 bases and 9 bases respectively, with 17 bases between them. The CDR3 here is CASSESASLGSPLHF. CDR3 sequence (DNA): TGTGCCAGCAGCGAAAGCGCTTCATTAGGTTCACCCCTCCACTTT.

This chain uses TRBV7-2 with TRBJ2-7; tentative D call: TRBD1 (5 bases). Germline loops: CDR1 SGHTA, CDR2 FQGNSA. The CDR3 extends over 12 amino acids. The V end lost 5 bases, the J end lost 8 bases, and 13 bases lay between the germline ends. As DNA, the CDR3 is TGTGCCAGCAGCCCGACAGAGGCGAAGCAGTACTTC. Translated: CASSPTEAKQYF. Supplemented by reference TRBV7-2 and TRBJ2-7, the full variable domain reads GAGVSQSPSNKVTEKGKDVELRCDPISGHTALYWYRQSLGQGLEFLIYFQGNSAPDKSGLPSDRFSAERTGGSVSTLTIQRTQQEDSAVYLCASSPTEAKQYFGPGTRLTVT.

V and J are TRBV6-1 and TRBJ1-2; tentatively, D is TRBD1 (6 bases). The V end was cut by 6 bases, the J end by 4 bases, with 12 bases between. The germline CDR1 and CDR2 sequences are MNHNS and SASEGT. CDR3 length: 13 residues. CDR3 loop: CASRATGGYGYTF. The CDR3 DNA follows: TGTGCCAGCAGAGCGACAGGAGGCTATGGCTACACCTTC.

The J gene is TRBJ1-2, the V gene TRBV4-1; tentatively, D is TRBD1 (6 bases). The germline gives CDR1 MGHRA, CDR2 YSYEKL. The V end lost 4 bases, the J end lost 8 bases, and 17 bases lay between the germline ends. CDR3 length: 14 residues. This chain's CDR3 is CASSLHETGRGYTF. The CDR3 DNA reads TGCGCCAGCAGCCTCCACGAGACAGGACGAGGCTACACCTTC.

This sequence joins TRBV7-2 and TRBJ2-3; D is possibly TRBD2 (5 bases). Germline CDR1 reads SGHTA; CDR2 reads FQGNSA. The V end lost 8 bases, the J end lost 3 bases, and 15 bases lay between the germline ends. This CDR3 has 14 residues. The CDR3 DNA is TGTGCCAGCTGCGCGGGCCTCAAAACAGATACGCAGTATTTT. Protein product: CASCAGLKTDTQYF.

The V gene is TRBV9, the J gene TRBJ2-2; no clear D gene. The CDR3 runs to 16 residues. The V end lost 0 bases, the J end lost 5 bases, and 14 bases lay between the germline ends. The V gene's germline CDR1 is SGDLS and CDR2 YYNGEE. The CDR3 DNA sequence: TGTGCCAGCAGCGTAGCCCCCATCCTTCGGACCGGGGAGCTGTTTTTT. This gives the protein CASSVAPILRTGELFF.

The chain recombines TRBV6-7 with TRBJ2-2; D unresolved. TRBV6-7 is known as an ORF, though its function is uncertain. Trimming cost V 8 bases and J 5 bases, with 18 bases left between them. The CDR3 contains 15 residues. Here the CDR3 DNA reads TGTGCCAGCTTCCCCGGTCTTGCGAGGACCGGGGAGCTGTTTTTT. Its protein product is CASFPGLARTGELFF.

The chain couples TRBV28 to TRBJ2-7, with 7 bases aligning to TRBD1. CDR3 size: 17 residues. V shed 1 base, J shed 4 bases, and the junction held 13 bases outside the gene matches. Per the germline V gene, CDR1 is MDHEN and CDR2 is SYDVKM. The CDR3 protein is CASSLSLLQGVAYEQYF. DNA of the CDR3: TGTGCCAGCAGTTTATCTCTTCTCCAGGGGGTGGCATACGAGCAGTACTTC.

In its sample, this clone was seen once. The chain joins TRBV28 to TRBJ2-7; TRBD1 aligns across 9 bases. Germline CDR1 reads MDHEN; CDR2 reads SYDVKM. V lost 9 bases, J lost 3 bases, and 9 bases stayed unmatched. CDR3 length equals 14 residues. CDR3 nucleotide sequence: TGTGCCAGTGTACAGGGGGCTTCCTTCTACGAGCAGTACTTC. It translates to CASVQGASFYEQYF.

The rearrangement links TRBV15 to TRBJ2-2; possibly TRBD1 for D (6 bases). The CDR3 contains 16 residues. Trimming took 1 base from V and 3 from J, leaving 12 bases between them. Germline V gene lookup returns CDR1 LNHNV and CDR2 YYDKDF (reference sequence). The CDR3 region is CATSRAGAADTGELFF. The CDR3 DNA reads TGTGCCACCAGCAGAGCAGGGGCGGCGGACACCGGGGAGCTGTTTTTT.

This clone has a handful of counts. This chain uses TRBV14 with TRBJ1-6, with D unresolved. CDR1 is SGHDN, CDR2 FVKESK, per germline. Trimming removed 1 base from V and 14 bases from J, with 12 bases in between. This CDR3 region has 13 residues. CDR3 loop: CASSQVRSEALHF. Here the CDR3 DNA reads TGTGCCAGCAGCCAAGTGAGGTCCGAGGCCCTCCACTTT.

This clone showed up just a few times. The J gene is TRBJ2-3, the V gene TRBV30, with TRBD1 matching over 7 bases. J lost 3 bases, V lost 4 bases, and 7 bases had no gene match. The CDR3 runs to 14 residues. Germline assignment: CDR1 GTSNPN and CDR2 SVGIG (reference sequence). The CDR3 region is CAWTAYRGTDTQYF. The CDR3 DNA sequence: TGTGCCTGGACCGCCTACAGGGGAACAGATACGCAGTATTTT.

The chain links TRBV5-1 to TRBJ1-4; no firm D call. Germline CDR1 and CDR2: SGHRS and YFSETQ. The CDR3 extends over 17 amino acids. Trimming took off 0 bases at V and 2 bases at J, with 14 bases between the two ends. The CDR3 DNA reads TGCGCCAGCAGCTTGGCCGGGAGGATCAGGACTAATGAAAAACTGTTTTTT. Amino acid sequence: CASSLAGRIRTNEKLFF.

The chain employs TRBV19 and TRBJ2-7; D ambiguous. Trimming shortened V by 4 bases and J by 3 bases, and 13 bases separated the two germline ends. The CDR3 runs 14 residues. Germline V gives CDR1 LNHDA, CDR2 SQIVND (reference sequence). Here the CDR3 DNA reads TGTGCCAGTAGTACGCACGTTAGTGGCTACGAGCAGTACTTC. Translating it yields CASSTHVSGYEQYF.

V is TRBV9 and J is TRBJ2-2; D might be TRBD2 (5 bases). V was cut by 0 bases and J by 3 bases, with 6 bases left in between. CDR3 length equals 14 residues. Germline-derived CDR1 and CDR2 are SGDLS and YYNGEE. The CDR3, as DNA: TGTGCCAGCAGCGTAGGGCGGGACACCGGGGAGCTGTTTTTT. Translating gives CASSVGRDTGELFF.

The J gene is TRBJ1-6, the V gene TRBV7-8; D remains unclear. This CDR3 has 12 amino acids. Germline lookup yields CDR1 SGHVS and CDR2 FQNEAQ. V gave up 5 bases and J gave up 7 bases, with 6 bases separating them. The CDR3 DNA reads TGTGCCAGCAGCGCGCTGAATTCACCCCTCCACTTT. Translation gives CASSALNSPLHF. Supplemented by reference TRBV7-8 and TRBJ1-6, the full variable domain reads GAGVSQSPRYKVAKRGQDVALRCDPISGHVSLFWYQQALGQGPEFLTYFQNEAQLDKSGLPSDRFFAERPEGSVSTLKIQRTQQEDSAVYLCASSALNSPLHFGNGTRLTVT.

In the case of this clone: Other DNA sequences in the same sample also yield this CDR3. CDR3 coding DNA: TGTGCCAGCAGCTTGGAGGGTGGGGACTACAGACAGCCCCAGCATTTT. Protein sequence: CASSLEGGDYRQPQHF. V gene TRBV5-6 combines with J gene TRBJ1-5; TRBD1 is a possible D gene (5 bases). The V gene's germline CDR1 is SGHDT and CDR2 YYEEEE. This CDR3 has 16 residues. V was cut by 0 bases and J by 7 bases, with 17 bases left in between. The full variable domain, in which reference TRBV5-6 and TRBJ1-5 provide the parts outside the CDR3, is DAGVTQSPTHLIKTRGQQVTLRCSPKSGHDTVSWYQQALGQGPQFIFQYYEEEERQRGNFPDRFSGHQFPNYSSELNVNALLLGDSALYLCASSLEGGDYRQPQHFGDGTRLSIL.

This clone was seen a single time. This chain uses TRBV7-2 with TRBJ1-5, with 8 nucleotides matching TRBD1. The V segment lost 8 bases and the J segment 0 bases; nucleotides outside the gene matches: 6. The CDR3 has 15 amino acids. The germline V gene encodes CDR1 SGHTA and CDR2 FQGNSA. This chain's CDR3 is CASGQGADSNQPQHF. The CDR3 DNA sequence: TGTGCCAGCGGCCAGGGGGCAGATAGCAATCAGCCCCAGCATTTT.

The rearrangement links TRBV21-1 to TRBJ1-2; the table assigns TRBD1, which was not confirmed against the DNA. TRBV21-1 is assigned pseudogene status. The length of the CDR3 is 15 residues. The CDR3 region has the DNA TGTGCCAGCAGCAAAGCCGGAACAGGGGGGTATGGCTACACCTTC. This gives the protein CASSKAGTGGYGYTF.

The chain combines TRBV28 with TRBJ1-1, with TRBD1 as a possible D gene (5 bases). Per the germline V gene, CDR1 is MDHEN and CDR2 is SYDVKM. The V end lost 3 bases, the J end lost 11 bases, and 22 bases lay between the germline ends. CDR3 length equals 15 residues. CDR3 amino acids: CASSFILSRYGAAFF. CDR3 nucleotide sequence: TGTGCCAGCAGTTTCATTTTATCCCGCTATGGGGCCGCTTTCTTT.

This clone was observed once. V is TRBV11-3 and J is TRBJ2-5; D unresolved. The CDR3 is 13 residues long. Germline CDR1 SGHNT, CDR2 YENEEA. V was clipped by 1 base and J by 12 bases, with 15 bases between them. The CDR3 here is CASSLGASGRKYF. In DNA, the CDR3 is TGTGCCAGCAGCTTAGGAGCCTCAGGCAGAAAGTACTTC.

The chain carries TRBV6-5 and TRBJ1-2; D ambiguous. Trimming took off 4 bases at V and 2 bases at J, with 17 bases between the two ends. CDR1 is MNHEY and CDR2 is SVGAGI in the germline V gene. The CDR3 length is 16 residues. For the CDR3, the DNA is TGTGCCAGCAGTTTGCTCTCCGGGGTGAGAAACTATGGCTACACCTTC. It yields the protein CASSLLSGVRNYGYTF.

This sequence joins TRBV18 and TRBJ1-5; possibly TRBD1 for D (5 bases). In germline, CDR1 is KGHSH, CDR2 LQKENI. Trimming stripped 0 bases from V and 6 bases from J, with 15 bases between. This CDR3 spans 16 amino acids. The CDR3 region is CASSPPGGTTGQPQHF. As DNA, the CDR3 is TGTGCCAGCTCACCACCGGGAGGGACGACGGGTCAGCCCCAGCATTTT.

V gene TRBV19 combines with J gene TRBJ2-1; TRBD2 matches 9 bases. The CDR3 loop spans 14 amino acids. Germline V lookup: CDR1 LNHDA, CDR2 SQIVND (reference sequence). After removal of 9 bases from V and 2 bases from J, the junction contained 5 bases not matched to a gene. The CDR3 protein is CASSSGDAYNEQFF. The CDR3 bases are TGTGCCAGCTCTAGCGGGGACGCCTACAATGAGCAGTTCTTC.

The chain recombines TRBV28 with TRBJ2-1; the D is unclear. V was cut by 7 bases and J by 6 bases, with 22 bases left in between. Germline CDR1 is MDHEN and CDR2 is SYDVKM. This CDR3 is built from 16 residues. CDR3 DNA: TGTGCCAGCATCCTCTCAAGCCGGATGGGCCCCAATGAGCAGTTCTTC. Amino acid sequence: CASILSSRMGPNEQFF. The full variable domain, with the rest looked up from reference TRBV28 and TRBJ2-1, is DVKVTQSSRYLVKRTGEKVFLECVQDMDHENMFWYRQDPGLGLRLIYFSYDVKMKEKGDIPEGYSVSREKKERFSLILESASTNQTSMYLCASILSSRMGPNEQFFGPGTRLTVL.

V gene TRBV2 combines with J gene TRBJ2-7, with 8 nucleotides matching TRBD2. The trim removed 4 bases at V and 4 bases at J, leaving 9 bases unmatched. The CDR3 is 15 residues long. CDR1 and CDR2 from the germline V gene are SNHLY and FYNNEI. CDR3: CASSASGLVRYEQYF. The CDR3 DNA follows: TGTGCCAGCAGTGCCTCGGGACTAGTGAGGTACGAGCAGTACTTC.

The CDR3 loop is CASSFGGGFAEQYF. In nucleotides, the CDR3 is TGTGCCAGCAGCTTCGGCGGGGGGTTCGCCGAGCAGTACTTC. The chain has TRBV7-9 and TRBJ2-7; 8 nucleotides agree with TRBD2. V dropped 3 bases and J dropped 6; count of bases not matched to a gene: 7. The germline V gene has CDR1 SEHNR and CDR2 FQNEAQ (reference sequence). This CDR3 region has 14 residues.